These 22 T cell receptor beta chains share one sample of origin, sequenced in a study of blood T cells in healthy people across ages. For the second PCR, which ran for about 6 to 11 cycles, a sample-barcoded 5' primer and a J-beta primer mix were used. TCRdb used MiXCR to reprocess the 5' RACE reads, holding one entry per CDR3 protein. This repertoire shows 1.8 million or so distinct CDR3 sequences, about two fifths found once; its top ten account for 20% to 25%. The material sequenced was blood. These receptors came from a human donor in good health.

The chain links TRBV6-5 to TRBJ2-1; TRBD1 matches at 9 bases. Germline values: CDR1 MNHEY, CDR2 SVGAGI. Losses at the gene ends were 5 bases for V and 7 bases for J; bases not matched to a gene: 6. The CDR3 contains 14 residues. CDR3 sequence reads: CASSATGGENEQFF. The CDR3 region has the DNA TGTGCCAGCAGTGCGACAGGGGGGGAGAATGAGCAGTTCTTC.

The chain links TRBV5-1 to TRBJ2-3; D possibly corresponds to TRBD2 (6 bases). The CDR3 has 16 amino acids. From germline, CDR1 is SGHRS and CDR2 YFSETQ. V shed 7 bases and J shed 0 bases, with 18 bases lying between them. The CDR3 sequence: CASEEGIRVSTDTQYF. Here the CDR3 DNA reads TGCGCCAGCGAGGAGGGGATTAGGGTTAGCACAGATACGCAGTATTTT. Complete variable domain (other parts from reference TRBV5-1 and TRBJ2-3): KAGVTQTPRYLIKTRGQQVTLSCSPISGHRSVSWYQQTPGQGLQFLFEYFSETQRNKGNFPGRFSGRQFSNSRSEMNVSTLELGDSALYLCASEEGIRVSTDTQYFGPGTRLTVL.

This clonotype was seen a few times. This sequence joins TRBV7-2 and TRBJ1-2; D unresolved. The CDR3 is 15 amino acids. Trimming removed 0 bases at V and 4 bases at J, with 12 bases between. Germline values: CDR1 SGHTA, CDR2 FQGNSA. For the CDR3, the DNA is TGTGCCAGCAGCTTAGCGAGGCGGCCAGGCTATGGCTACACCTTC. Protein product: CASSLARRPGYGYTF.

In this sample, this clonotype turned up a few times. The rearrangement links TRBV7-9 to TRBJ2-5; D assignment may be TRBD1 or TRBD2 (6 bases each). The length of the CDR3 is 14 residues. V lost 1 base and J lost 7, with 13 bases in between. CDR1 is SEHNR and CDR2 is FQNEAQ in the germline V gene (reference sequence). CDR3 loop: CASSLEGGLGTQYF. The CDR3 region has the DNA TGTGCCAGCAGCTTAGAAGGGGGGCTCGGGACCCAGTACTTC.

The chain carries TRBV7-9 and TRBJ1-1; D uncertain. Deletions cut 1 base from V and 5 bases from J, with 8 bases between. The CDR3 totals 13 residues. Germline CDR1 reads SEHNR; CDR2 reads FQNEAQ (reference sequence). This CDR3 reads CASSLDNWTEAFF. The CDR3 DNA reads TGTGCCAGCAGCTTAGACAACTGGACTGAAGCTTTCTTT.

This clonotype came up a few times. DNA of the CDR3: TGTGCCAGCAGCTTGGAAGAGCAGCTATACAATGAGCAGTTCTTC. Amino acids: CASSLEEQLYNEQFF. The chain recombines TRBV5-5 with TRBJ2-1; no definite D call. The CDR3 contains 15 residues. Germline V CDR1 and CDR2: SGHKS, YYEKEE (reference sequence). Trimming took off 0 bases at V and 4 bases at J, with 11 bases between the two ends.

The chain employs TRBV6-7 and TRBJ1-2, with unresolved D. TRBV6-7 is assigned to the ORF class and has an uncertain function. The CDR3 runs to 13 residues. V was trimmed by 0 bases and J by 9 bases, leaving 11 bases between them. The CDR3 region is CASSYSKADRYTF. The CDR3 region has the DNA TGTGCCAGCAGTTACTCGAAGGCGGATCGCTACACCTTC.

This clonotype showed up just a few times. The V call is TRBV24-1, the J call TRBJ2-6, with D perhaps matching TRBD2 (6 bases). V gave up 3 bases and J gave up 1 base, with 21 bases separating them. The CDR3 spans 20 residues. Per germline, CDR1 KGHDR and CDR2 SFDVKD. CDR3 nucleotide sequence: TGTGCCACCAGTGATGGGGATTGGCCGGTTAGCGGTTCTGGGGCCAACGTCCTGACTTTC. Amino acids: CATSDGDWPVSGSGANVLTF.

The chain links TRBV7-2 to TRBJ2-5, with 8 bases lining up with TRBD2. The J segment lost 11 bases and the V segment lost 1 base, leaving 12 bases of the junction unmatched. Germline lookup yields CDR1 SGHTA and CDR2 FQGNSA. The CDR3 runs 15 residues. The CDR3, as DNA: TGTGCCAGCAGCTTAGACCCGGGGGGGTCGGGTGAGCAGTACTTC. It is translated as CASSLDPGGSGEQYF.

The chain recombines TRBV24-1 with TRBJ2-1; 9 bases match TRBD1. J gave up 6 bases and V 2 bases, and 10 bases lay outside the gene matches. Per the germline V gene, CDR1 is KGHDR and CDR2 is SFDVKD. The CDR3 spans 17 residues. CDR3 sequence (DNA): TGTGCCACCAGTGATTCGACCGGGACAGGGAAACTCAATGAGCAGTTCTTC. This gives the protein CATSDSTGTGKLNEQFF.

The chain joins TRBV20-1 to TRBJ1-6; 11 bases match TRBD1. Losses at the gene ends were 8 bases for V and 1 base for J; bases not matched to a gene: 13. Germline CDR1 is DFQATT and CDR2 is SNEGSKA (reference sequence). This CDR3 has 18 residues. The CDR3 loop is CSTGLPGQGVSYNSPLHF. The CDR3 coding sequence is TGCAGTACTGGGCTTCCGGGACAGGGGGTTTCCTATAATTCACCCCTCCACTTT.

V and J are TRBV11-3 and TRBJ2-3; the D call may be TRBD1 or TRBD2 (6 bases each). The CDR3 is made up of 16 amino acids. V gave up 3 bases and J gave up 0 bases, with 13 bases separating them. CDR1 and CDR2 from the germline V gene are SGHNT and YENEEA. CDR3 loop: CASSFEGGSSTDTQYF. The CDR3 bases are TGTGCCAGCAGCTTCGAAGGGGGGTCTAGCACAGATACGCAGTATTTT.

This clonotype has a single count. The chain employs TRBV14 and TRBJ2-3; D call uncertain. V was shortened by 4 bases and J by 9 bases, with 17 bases between the two germline ends. CDR3 size: 14 residues. Germline V gene lookup returns CDR1 SGHDN and CDR2 FVKESK. The CDR3 reads CASSPGLSKSTQYF. In DNA form, the CDR3 reads TGTGCCAGCAGCCCTGGGCTTAGCAAATCGACGCAGTATTTT.

The chain combines TRBV7-9 with TRBJ2-1; the D is unclear. Trimming stripped 1 base from V and 14 bases from J, with 15 bases between. The CDR3 covers 13 residues. Germline assignment: CDR1 SEHNR and CDR2 FQNEAQ (reference sequence). The CDR3 DNA follows: TGTGCCAGCAGCTTAGAAGGTGCTAGTTTAAAGTTCTTC. It yields the protein CASSLEGASLKFF. Using reference TRBV7-9 and TRBJ2-1 for the parts outside the CDR3, the full variable domain is DTGVSQNPRHKITKRGQNVTFRCDPISEHNRLYWYRQTLGQGPEFLTYFQNEAQLEKSRLLSDRFSAERPKGSFSTLEIQRTEQGDSAMYLCASSLEGASLKFFGPGTRLTVL.

The rearrangement uses TRBV9 and TRBJ2-7; TRBD2 is a possible D gene (6 bases). This CDR3 is 16 amino acids long. Germline V gives CDR1 SGDLS, CDR2 YYNGEE. Trimming left V 4 bases short and J 3 bases short, with 20 bases between. DNA of the CDR3: TGTGCCAGCAGCCTCGGGGGACGGAGTGTGCTCTACGAGCAGTACTTC. Amino acids: CASSLGGRSVLYEQYF.

This clonotype was counted a few times. The rearrangement links TRBV6-5 to TRBJ1-1, with a tentative D call TRBD1 (6 bases). Germline lookup yields CDR1 MNHEY and CDR2 SVGAGI. This CDR3 is 14 amino acids long. Trimming removed 7 bases from V and 3 bases from J, with 15 bases in between. The DNA for the CDR3 is TGTGCCAGCAATCTAATGGAGGGGGACACTGAAGCTTTCTTT. Translated: CASNLMEGDTEAFF.

This clonotype was detected a few times. The chain's CDR3 is CASSLGDRTEAFF. Here the CDR3 DNA reads TGTGCCAGCAGCTTAGGGGACAGGACTGAAGCTTTCTTT. J is TRBJ1-1 and V is TRBV11-2, with TRBD1 matching 8 bases. The CDR3 has 13 amino acids. V lost 1 base, J lost 5 bases, and 0 bases stayed unmatched. The germline V gene encodes CDR1 SGHAT and CDR2 FQNNGV. Full variable domain (missing parts from reference TRBV11-2 and TRBJ1-1): EAGVAQSPRYKIIEKRQSVAFWCNPISGHATLYWYQQILGQGPKLLIQFQNNGVVDDSQLPKDRFSAERLKGVDSTLKIQPAKLEDSAVYLCASSLGDRTEAFFGQGTRLTVV.

This chain joins TRBV12-3 or TRBV12-4 and TRBJ2-7, with 9 bases fitting TRBD1. CDR3 size: 15 residues. The V segment lost 5 bases and the J segment 10 bases; nucleotides outside the gene matches: 15. The CDR3 nucleotides are TGTGCCAGCAGTCGGGACGGGACAGGGCGGGATACCCAGTACTTC. Translating gives CASSRDGTGRDTQYF.

The chain joins TRBV20-1 to TRBJ2-5; tentative D call: TRBD2 (6 bases). Germline values: CDR1 DFQATT, CDR2 SNEGSKA (reference sequence). The V gene lost 1 base and the J gene lost 4 bases, with 13 bases spanning the gap. CDR3 size: 14 residues. The CDR3 is CSARVGGAGETQYF. CDR3 in DNA: TGCAGTGCTAGAGTCGGCGGGGCGGGAGAGACCCAGTACTTC.

V and J are TRBV9 and TRBJ1-1, with D unresolved. V lost 3 bases and J lost 4, with 16 bases in between. The germline V gene encodes CDR1 SGDLS and CDR2 YYNGEE. CDR3 length: 15 amino acids. The CDR3 bases are TGTGCCAGCAGCGCTCTTCCGGAGCAGCTCACTGAAGCTTTCTTT. Amino acid sequence: CASSALPEQLTEAFF.

This clonotype was counted a few times. This chain uses TRBV13 with TRBJ2-4; D may be TRBD2 (5 bases). Per germline, CDR1 PRHDT and CDR2 FYEKMQ (reference sequence). The CDR3 has 16 residues. Trimming took off 1 base at V and 3 bases at J, with 13 bases between the two ends. Here the CDR3 DNA reads TGTGCCAGCAGCTTAGTTGCTAATGAGGGCAAAAACATTCAGTACTTC. Translation: CASSLVANEGKNIQYF. Complete variable domain (other parts from reference TRBV13 and TRBJ2-4): AAGVIQSPRHLIKEKRETATLKCYPIPRHDTVYWYQQGPGQDPQFLISFYEKMQSDKGSIPDRFSAQQFSDYHSELNMSSLELGDSALYFCASSLVANEGKNIQYFGAGTRLSVL.

This clonotype was picked up a small number of times. Here the CDR3 DNA reads TGCGCCAGCAGCTCAACAGATCTAGGCGGCTACACCTTC. This gives the protein CASSSTDLGGYTF. The V call is TRBV5-1, the J call TRBJ1-2; D not resolved. The V gene's germline CDR1 is SGHRS and CDR2 YFSETQ. Trimming removed 3 bases at V and 8 bases at J, with 14 bases between. The CDR3 contains 13 residues.